What follows is one T cell receptor (beta chain) and its context. This CDR3 has 14 amino acids. V lost 5 bases to trimming and J lost 0 bases, with 14 bases between them. Germline V gives CDR1 GTSNPN, CDR2 SVGIG (reference sequence). The source of the sample is a study of blood T cell repertoires in COVID-19. Here immunoSEQ multiplex PCR was the method, and the copy in TCRdb shows in-frame clones only, minus some. The sample holds 250,000 to 350,000 clones, about 88% seen once. This sequence joins TRBV30 and TRBJ2-7, with a weak D call TRBD1 (6 bases). Sequenced input: peripheral blood. The clonotype comes from a woman between 25 and 40 years old with COVID-19, enrolled during active disease. This CDR3 is CAWSWDTASYEQYF. The CDR3 DNA is TGTGCCTGGTCGTGGGACACAGCCTCCTACGAGCAGTACTTC.